What follows is one T cell receptor (beta chain) and its context. Its specificity is unknown. Unique molecular identifiers were added to individual cDNA molecules. Each CDR3 protein gets one entry after TCRdb re-called the 5' RACE reads with MiXCR. Of around 67,000 distinct CDR3 sequences in the sample, 11% were seen once. These data are taken from a study of early T cells in non-severe SARS-CoV-2 infection. Whole-study context: Sequencing input comprised bulk RNA from unsorted whole blood; chain pairing was not available. Study-wide results and limits: Using VDJdb, the matching emphasized anti-spike CD8 responses while missing private and CD4 specificities.

J was trimmed by 6 bases and V by 2 bases; bases with no gene match: 9. Germline CDR1 is SGDLS and CDR2 is YYNGEE. CDR3 length: 17 residues. This TCR was sampled from an adult who was a healthcare worker with PCR-confirmed SARS-CoV-2 infection or an uninfected control (not recorded which). The gene calls are TRBV9 and TRBJ2-3, with 13 nucleotides matching TRBD2. The material was whole blood, obtained at baseline. Here the CDR3 DNA reads TGTGCCAGCAGCGTTATCGGACTAGCGGGGGTCCCTGATACGCAGTATTTT. This gives the protein CASSVIGLAGVPDTQYF.